The source of this TCR beta chain is a study of regulatory T cells in long-lasting Graves disease. Study in general: The study counted Graves' disease as persistent given over 5 years of antithyroid drugs and positive TSH receptor antibodies.

Relying on iRepertoire HTBI primers and Arm-PCR of CDR3 regions, the team built TCR beta libraries. TCRdb redid the calling of the multiplex PCR reads with MiXCR, one entry per CDR3 protein. The sample contains 300,000 to 350,000 distinct CDR3 sequences, about 18% of which appear only once. This clonotype was seen at least ten times. As for time point: persistent/refractory GD, antithyroid drugs over 5 years with positive TRAb. TCR sequences were obtained from RNA taken from PBMCs. This CDR3 contains 16 residues. V was pared by 6 bases and J by 4 bases, with 11 bases of the junction left unmatched. Germline assignment: CDR1 SNHLY and CDR2 FYNNEI.

This chain uses TRBV2 with TRBJ2-1, with 8 bases identical to TRBD1. The clonotype comes from a female donor with Graves disease. The sequencing here drew on peripheral blood mononuclear cells (PBMCs), taken when the disease was refractory, from a patient treated with antithyroid drugs. The CDR3 is CASRSPGRGPYNEQFF. As DNA, the CDR3 is TGTGCCAGCAGGAGCCCCGGCAGGGGGCCTTACAATGAGCAGTTCTTC.